The sequence of this T cell receptor beta chain was determined in a study of blood T cell repertoires in COVID-19. Study context: The origin of the acute and convalescent COVID-19 samples was the United States, Italy and Spain.

Original processing methods: Counts of nucleated cells, estimated from reference gene primer amplification, were obtained. Sequenced by immunoSEQ multiplex PCR; TCRdb stores in-frame clones only, minus some. That table supplies the V and J calls and clone size; D and trimming were determined from the DNA. The data contain 35,000 to 55,000 clones, about nine tenths of them singletons. This CDR3 comprises 18 residues. Germline CDR1 reads SGDLS; CDR2 reads YYNGEE. The V end was cut by 0 bases, the J end by 4 bases, with 22 bases between. J is TRBJ2-5 and V is TRBV9; D ambiguous. The receptor comes from a man in his 70s with active COVID-19. The sequencing sample was made of peripheral blood. In nucleotides, the CDR3 is TGTGCCAGCAGCGTAGAAGGAGCAAGAGGAAGGTCCGGAGAGACCCAGTACTTC. Residues: CASSVEGARGRSGETQYF.